The T cell receptor (beta chain) under discussion was sequenced for a study of blood T cell repertoires in COVID-19. Across the whole study: The cDNA or gDNA used as material had been derived from T cells, B-cell-depleted T cells, or PBMCs.

In germline, CDR1 is MNHEY, CDR2 SVGAGI. After removal of 6 bases from V and 8 bases from J, the junction contained 11 bases not matched to a gene. The length of the CDR3 is 14 residues. Original processing methods: Estimated nucleated cell counts came from reference gene primer amplification. Generated by immunoSEQ multiplex PCR, the TCRdb table keeps only in-frame clones and is missing some. V and J calls plus clone size are reproduced from that table; the DNA served to infer D and trimming. This sample yields 150,000 to 180,000 clones, of which about 90% are seen a single time; 0.45% to 0.65% belongs to the top ten.

The chain carries TRBV6-5 and TRBJ1-2, with 8 positions matching TRBD1. The receptor was isolated from a man aged 45-65 years with acute or convalescent COVID-19. Sample: peripheral blood. The chain's CDR3 is CASRKTQGAKGYTF. The CDR3 region has the DNA TGTGCCAGCAGGAAAACCCAGGGGGCGAAGGGCTACACCTTC.